This entry lists 22 T cell receptor beta chains sequenced from one sample in a study of cytomegalovirus exposure and HLA in healthy donors (TCRdb year 2017). The library was obtained by the immunoSEQ multiplex PCR assay. A mixture of 60 forward primers for TCR Vbeta segments and 13 reverse primers for TCR Jbeta segments was used in the multiplex PCR. TCRdb stores this immuneACCESS table with in-frame sequences only. Part of the clones is absent; in the studies checked, under half of the shortfall reflects unresolved V genes, and no reason is known for the rest. This sample lists around 150,000 clones; less than 80% were detected once. The ten largest clonotypes hold approximately 1.8% of the sample. The sample was PBMCs. Receptor source: a female donor in good health and CMV-seropositive.

The chain recombines TRBV7-2 with TRBJ2-5; 11 bases agree with TRBD2. With V trimmed by 5 bases and J by 5 bases, 7 bases remained unmatched. Germline V gene data show CDR1 as SGHTA and CDR2 as FQGNSA. This CDR3 is built from 15 residues. This CDR3 is CASSRPTSGTETQYF. Written as DNA, the CDR3 is TGTGCCAGCAGCAGACCGACTAGCGGGACGGAGACCCAGTACTTC.

A remark on this clone: Other nucleotide sequences from this sample produce the same CDR3. This chain uses TRBV7-3 with TRBJ2-7; no reliable D call. With 2 bases removed from V and 5 bases from J, the gap between germline ends came to 16 bases. The V gene's germline CDR1 is SGHTA and CDR2 FQGTGA. CDR3 length: 15 amino acids. CDR3 bases: TGTGCCAGCAGCTTATTTCTTTTGAGTCCCCACGAGCAGTACTTC. Its protein is CASSLFLLSPHEQYF. The whole variable domain, remainder taken from reference TRBV7-3 and TRBJ2-7, is GAGVSQTPSNKVTEKGKYVELRCDPISGHTALYWYRQSLGQGPEFLIYFQGTGAADDSGLPNDRFFAVRPEGSVSTLKIQRTERGDSAVYLCASSLFLLSPHEQYFGPGTRLTVT.

The sample holds one count of this clone. The CDR3 DNA reads as TGCGCCAGCAGCTTATCTAGCGGGGGGGCCAATGAGCAGTTCTTC. Translation: CASSLSSGGANEQFF. V and J are TRBV5-1 and TRBJ2-1; 12 bases line up with TRBD2. Germline V gene data show CDR1 as SGHRS and CDR2 as YFSETQ. CDR3 size: 15 residues. With 2 bases clipped from V and 6 bases from J, the junction kept 3 bases outside the gene matches.

The chain couples TRBV25-1 to TRBJ1-5, with 9 bases fitting TRBD1. Unmatched junction bases numbered 2, after V lost 2 bases and J lost 3 bases. The V gene's germline CDR1 is MGHDK and CDR2 SYGVNS. There are 15 residues in the CDR3. The CDR3 region has the DNA TGTGCCAGCAGTGAAGGGGACAGGGTCAATCAGCCCCAGCATTTT. Amino acid sequence: CASSEGDRVNQPQHF.

This clone appeared a single time. The V call is TRBV10-3, the J call TRBJ2-1; 7 bases line up with TRBD2. Losses at the gene ends were 7 bases for V and 4 bases for J; bases not matched to a gene: 4. Germline lookup yields CDR1 ENHRY and CDR2 SYGVKD. The CDR3 is 13 amino acids. CDR3 sequence: CAIKAGEYNEQFF. In nucleotides, the CDR3 is TGTGCCATCAAGGCGGGGGAGTACAATGAGCAGTTCTTC.

Details on this clone: The same CDR3 also results from other DNA sequences found in this sample. This chain connects TRBV7-6 to TRBJ2-1; 8 bases are shared with TRBD2. Germline assignment: CDR1 SGHVS and CDR2 FNYEAQ. This CDR3 region has 15 residues. V lost 1 base and J lost 4; bases outside the gene matches: 3. For the CDR3, the DNA is TGTGCCAGCAGCTTAGACGGGGGGGGTTACAATGAGCAGTTCTTC. This codes for CASSLDGGGYNEQFF. The full variable domain, with the rest looked up from reference TRBV7-6 and TRBJ2-1, is GAGVSQSPRYKVTKRGQDVALRCDPISGHVSLYWYRQALGQGPEFLTYFNYEAQQDKSGLPNDRFSAERPEGSISTLTIQRTEQRDSAMYRCASSLDGGGYNEQFFGPGTRLTVL.

The rearrangement joins TRBV7-9 to TRBJ2-7, with D unresolved. V lost 2 bases, J lost 3 bases, and 14 bases lay in between. CDR1 and CDR2 (germline): SEHNR, FQNEAQ (reference sequence). The CDR3 is 15 residues long. In DNA, the CDR3 is TGTGCCAGCAGCTTAATATACGACACTGACTACGAGCAGTACTTC. Residues: CASSLIYDTDYEQYF.

Turning to this clone: One end of the junction does not line up with germline, which may come from a read error. The gene calls are TRBV6-4 and TRBJ1-2; 11 bases align to TRBD1. Per germline, CDR1 MRHNA and CDR2 SNTAGT. The CDR3 length is 12 residues. The CDR3 sequence is CARRTGGDGYPF. The CDR3 DNA sequence: TGTGCCAGGCGGACAGGGGGCGATGGCTACCCCTTC.

V is TRBV30 and J is TRBJ1-2, with 9 bases that match TRBD1. The CDR3 is 15 amino acids. Germline loops: CDR1 GTSNPN, CDR2 SVGIG (reference sequence). V shed 2 bases and J 8 bases; nucleotides not matched to a gene: 12. The CDR3 here is CAWSSNRGRVRGYTF. DNA for the CDR3: TGTGCCTGGAGTTCTAACAGGGGGCGAGTGCGGGGCTACACCTTC.

This clone was seen more than once but under ten times. The gene calls are TRBV9 and TRBJ2-7; 8 bases match TRBD1. Germline CDR1 reads SGDLS; CDR2 reads YYNGEE. V dropped 0 bases and J dropped 5; count of bases not matched to a gene: 4. This CDR3 has 14 amino acids. The CDR3 loop is CASSVGYRGNEQYF. Here the CDR3 DNA reads TGTGCCAGCAGCGTAGGGTACAGGGGGAACGAGCAGTACTTC.

The V call is TRBV5-1, the J call TRBJ1-6, with 11 bases lining up with TRBD1. V lost 7 bases, J lost 7 bases, and 13 bases stayed unmatched. In germline, CDR1 is SGHRS, CDR2 YFSETQ. The CDR3 has 17 residues. This CDR3 reads CASARTGGGPGNSPLHF. The CDR3 DNA follows: TGCGCCAGCGCTAGGACAGGGGGCGGTCCGGGGAATTCACCCCTCCACTTT.

The rearrangement joins TRBV7-2 to TRBJ1-3; 7 nucleotides match TRBD1. The CDR3 totals 16 residues. From germline, CDR1 is SGHTA and CDR2 FQGNSA. V was pared by 3 bases and J by 0 bases, with 5 bases of the junction left unmatched. The DNA of the CDR3 is TGTGCCAGCAGCTTGGGACAGAGGGCCTCTGGAAACACCATATATTTT. Protein sequence: CASSLGQRASGNTIYF.

The chain links TRBV6-1 to TRBJ1-1, with D maybe TRBD1 (5 bases). V dropped 1 base and J dropped 5 bases, with 17 bases sitting between them. The CDR3 is made up of 16 amino acids. Per germline, CDR1 MNHNS and CDR2 SASEGT. CDR3 nucleotide sequence: TGTGCCAGCAGTGAAGGGGTGGGGAGGGGTCGTACTGAAGCTTTCTTT. It specifies CASSEGVGRGRTEAFF.

The chain joins TRBV6-1 to TRBJ2-1, with TRBD1 matching 9 bases. With V trimmed by 6 bases and J by 8 bases, 5 bases remained unmatched. Per germline, CDR1 MNHNS and CDR2 SASEGT. The CDR3 extends over 13 amino acids. In DNA, the CDR3 is TGTGCCAGCAGGCCACAGGGGGCCGATGAGCAGTTCTTC. Amino acids: CASRPQGADEQFF.

The V call is TRBV4-1, the J call TRBJ1-6; D not resolved. Trimming took 3 bases from V and 0 from J, leaving 9 bases between them. Germline CDR1 is MGHRA and CDR2 is YSYEKL. This CDR3 spans 16 amino acids. CDR3 amino acids: CASSQFISSYNSPLHF. The CDR3 DNA reads as TGCGCCAGCAGCCAGTTCATTAGCTCCTATAATTCACCCCTCCACTTT.

This clone was detected a few times. The V and J genes are TRBV19 and TRBJ2-1; 9 nucleotides align to TRBD2. V lost 9 bases and J lost 4; bases outside the gene matches: 10. This CDR3 has 15 amino acids. Germline assignment: CDR1 LNHDA and CDR2 SQIVND (reference sequence). The CDR3: CASSSERGVYNEQFF. CDR3 nucleotides: TGTGCCAGCTCATCCGAGCGGGGGGTTTACAATGAGCAGTTCTTC.

On this clone itself: Sequence at one end of the junction differs from germline and may be a read error. The same CDR3 is also encoded by other DNA sequences in this sample. The J gene is TRBJ1-5, the V gene TRBV6-1; 7 bases fit TRBD1. CDR1 MNHNS and CDR2 SASEGT come from the germline V gene. This CDR3 is built from 13 residues. CDR3 DNA: TGCGCCAGCAACGACAGGGGCAATCAGCCCCAGCATTTT. Its protein product is CASNDRGNQPQHF.

The chain uses TRBV5-8 and TRBJ1-4; unclear D gene. V lost 0 bases and J lost 8, with 17 bases in between. The CDR3 totals 16 residues. Per the germline V gene, CDR1 is SGHTS and CDR2 is YDEGEE. Here the CDR3 DNA reads TGTGCCAGCAGCTTGGGTTTAACAGCAAGATTCGAAAAACTGTTTTTT. Translation gives CASSLGLTARFEKLFF.

V usage is TRBV7-3 and J usage is TRBJ2-5; 9 nucleotides agree with TRBD1. The CDR3 extends over 13 amino acids. With V trimmed by 5 bases and J by 5 bases, 3 bases remained unmatched. Looked up from germline, CDR1 is SGHTA and CDR2 is FQGTGA. CDR3 region: CASSPGTGETQYF. The CDR3 DNA is TGTGCCAGCAGCCCCGGGACAGGGGAGACCCAGTACTTC.

In the case of this clone: The junction shows a germline mismatch at one end, possibly a read error. V usage is TRBV30 and J usage is TRBJ1-2, with a weak D call TRBD1 (6 bases). Germline CDR1 GTSNPN, CDR2 SVGIG (reference sequence). The CDR3 spans 15 residues. CDR3 nucleotides: TGTGCCTGGACTTTAACAGGGCGGTTGAGGAATGGCTACCCCTTC. Protein product: CAWTLTGRLRNGYPF.

The chain has TRBV5-4 and TRBJ2-5; 8 bases are a match to TRBD2. The J segment lost 1 base and the V segment lost 4 bases, leaving 9 bases of the junction unmatched. The CDR3 is 16 residues long. Per the germline V gene, CDR1 is SGHNT and CDR2 is YYREEE (reference sequence). The CDR3 loop reads CASSPGLERRQETQYF. As DNA, the CDR3 is TGTGCCAGCAGCCCGGGACTAGAAAGGCGCCAAGAGACCCAGTACTTC.

This clone was seen a few times. The chain employs TRBV5-6 and TRBJ1-4; TRBD1 is a possible D gene (6 bases). The CDR3 consists of 15 residues. The germline V and J ends were trimmed by 4 bases and 3 bases, with 13 bases remaining between them. The germline V gene has CDR1 SGHDT and CDR2 YYEEEE. The CDR3 region is CASSHDRRSNEKLFF. The CDR3 DNA sequence: TGTGCCAGCAGCCATGACAGGAGATCTAATGAAAAACTGTTTTTT.